This section outlines one T cell receptor beta chain sequence together with its context. The CDR3 length is 15 residues. V lost 3 bases, J lost 10 bases, and 12 bases stayed unmatched. The germline V gene has CDR1 LGHDT and CDR2 YNNKEL (reference sequence). TCRdb's table, derived via immunoSEQ multiplex PCR, lists solely in-frame clones and lacks some. The sample shows a few hundred thousand clones, roughly nine tenths of them seen only once. The data derive from a study of blood T cell repertoires in COVID-19. As for the study in general: Samples taken during acute and convalescent COVID-19 were collected in the United States, Italy and Spain.

The sample comprised PBMCs or T cells enriched from blood (not recorded which). J is TRBJ2-3 and V is TRBV3-1 (or the pseudogene TRBV3-2); 8 bases fit TRBD2. The source is a woman aged 40 to 50 who had recovered from COVID-19. The CDR3 is CASSQGWSGGWSQYF. CDR3 nucleotides: TGTGCCAGCAGCCAGGGGTGGAGCGGGGGTTGGTCGCAGTATTTT.